This entry is about one T cell receptor beta chain. This entry belongs to a study of blood T cell repertoires in COVID-19. For the study at large: T cells, B-cell-depleted T cells, or PBMCs supplied cDNA or gDNA.

In the source study's methods: By means of reference gene primer amplification, nucleated cell counts were estimated. Produced via immunoSEQ multiplex PCR; TCRdb's table is partial and in-frame only. The V and J calls and clone size come from that table; D and trimming were worked out from the DNA. The sample carries 70,000 to 95,000 clones, around 88% recorded once. The V end was cut by 7 bases, the J end by 3 bases, with 19 bases between. Germline CDR1 and CDR2: MDHEN and SYDVKM. The CDR3 consists of 15 residues. This TCR came from a woman in her 70s with acute or convalescent COVID-19. Sequenced sample: peripheral blood. V gene TRBV28 combines with J gene TRBJ2-7; D gene ambiguous. CDR3 sequence: CASNPQERLYYEQYF. DNA of the CDR3: TGTGCCAGCAACCCCCAAGAACGGTTATACTACGAGCAGTACTTC.